The clone carrying this TCR beta chain has more than one count but fewer than ten. Its target is not known. The data were obtained in a study of T-cell reconstitution after alpha-beta-depleted transplantation in children. Study conclusions and caveats: For some patients, TCRbeta diversity was high at day 60 because of recipient T cells and thymic progenitors that survived. Most T-cell counts and diversity one year after the transplant came from T cells that were newly produced. In patients about two months after transplant, alpha-beta T cells reportedly arose from several hundred expanded graft clones.

V shed 3 bases, J shed 5 bases, and the junction held 18 bases outside the gene matches. This CDR3 is 19 amino acids long. Germline V gene sequence: CDR1 SGHRS, CDR2 YFSETQ. Molecular barcoding with unique molecular identifiers was used for the TCRbeta library. TCRdb analysed the PCR reads with MiXCR anew, one entry per CDR3 protein. The data show about 540,000 distinct CDR3 sequences, 25% to 30% seen once. This clonotype originated in a boy younger than two with Wiskott-Aldrich syndrome, due to receive a stem cell transplant. The sequencing used PBMCs, collected before TCRalphabeta/CD19-depleted stem cell transplant. The V gene is TRBV5-1, the J gene TRBJ1-1; 11 bases are a match to TRBD1. The CDR3 DNA is TGCGCCAGCAGCTGGAGGACGACAGGGGACAGGGGGGGCAGAACTGAAGCTTTCTTT. This sequence encodes CASSWRTTGDRGGRTEAFF.